These T cell receptor beta chains were read from a single sample in a study of OX40 agonist ivuxolimab in advanced cancers. Assay used: immunoSEQ multiplex PCR; TCRdb lists only in-frame clones, some missing. This table has tens of thousands of clones, more than 75% appearing once. The source was CD4+ or CD8+ T cells sorted from blood, collected in a trial of the OX40 agonist ivuxolimab. The receptor source for this set is an adult with an advanced solid tumor such as melanoma, head and neck, liver or kidney cancer. Each CDR3 is given with its conserved first and last residue. A D gene is named only where the DNA matches it firmly. Expanded clones are given a class, and other clones once, few, many or no size at all.

d_gene: NA
v_gene: TRBV5-1
abundance: few
j_gene: TRBJ1-1
CDR3nt: TGCGCCAGCAGCTTGGGAGTGACAGGATTCACTGAAGCTTTCTTT
CDR3aa: CASSLGVTGFTEAFF

d_gene: NA
v_gene: TRBV5-1
abundance: NA
j_gene: TRBJ2-3
CDR3nt: TGCGCCAGCAGCTTGGCCGGGTGGGACACAGATACGCAGTATTTT
CDR3aa: CASSLAGWDTDTQYF

d_gene: TRBD1
v_gene: TRBV23-1
abundance: once
j_gene: TRBJ2-2
CDR3nt: TGCGCCAGCAGTCAATCACGGTCGGACAGGGGGCGCACCGGGGAGCTGTTTTTT
CDR3aa: CASSQSRSDRGRTGELFF

d_gene: NA
v_gene: TRBV7-8
abundance: NA
j_gene: TRBJ1-1
CDR3nt: TGTGCCAGCAGCCTTGGGGGATTTTACACTGAAGCTTTCTTT
CDR3aa: CASSLGGFYTEAFF

d_gene: NA
v_gene: TRBV7-9
abundance: NA
j_gene: TRBJ1-5
CDR3nt: TGTGCCAGCAGCTTAGGGCCTGGGAGGAGCAATCAGCCCCAGCATTTT
CDR3aa: CASSLGPGRSNQPQHF

d_gene: NA
v_gene: TRBV16
abundance: NA
j_gene: TRBJ2-1
CDR3nt: TGTGCCAGCAGCCAGGGCTACTACAATGAGCAGTTCTTC
CDR3aa: CASSQGYYNEQFF

d_gene: NA
v_gene: TRBV6-1
abundance: NA
j_gene: TRBJ1-1
CDR3nt: TGTGCCAGCAGTGAAGCGCTGCCAGGTAGTGAAGCTTTCTTT
CDR3aa: CASSEALPGSEAFF

d_gene: TRBD2
v_gene: TRBV18
abundance: NA
j_gene: TRBJ2-3
CDR3nt: TGTGCCAGCTCACGATCAAGTGGGGGGGGTAGCACAGATACGCAGTATTTT
CDR3aa: CASSRSSGGGSTDTQYF

d_gene: NA
v_gene: TRBV7-7
abundance: once
j_gene: TRBJ2-5
CDR3nt: TGTGCCAGCAGCTTAGTCCAGGGTGGTTTGGAGACCCAGTACTTC
CDR3aa: CASSLVQGGLETQYF

d_gene: NA
v_gene: TRBV14
abundance: NA
j_gene: TRBJ2-3
CDR3nt: TGTGCCAGCAGCCAAGATGGGCGTAGCACAGATACGCAGTATTTT
CDR3aa: CASSQDGRSTDTQYF

d_gene: NA
v_gene: TRBV19
abundance: NA
j_gene: TRBJ1-3
CDR3nt: TGTGCCAGTACCATCTCCGCCGGGACACTCGAGGGGGACACCATATATTTT
CDR3aa: CASTISAGTLEGDTIYF

d_gene: NA
v_gene: TRBV4-2
abundance: NA
j_gene: TRBJ2-1
CDR3nt: TGTGCCAGCAGCCAAGATGAAGGGCTCCTCAATGAGCAGTTCTTC
CDR3aa: CASSQDEGLLNEQFF

d_gene: TRBD1
v_gene: TRBV7-9
abundance: NA
j_gene: TRBJ2-5
CDR3nt: TGTGCCAGCAGTTTAACCCAGGGGGTTCAGGAGCAGTACTTC
CDR3aa: CASSLTQGVQEQYF

d_gene: TRBD2
v_gene: TRBV19
abundance: NA
j_gene: TRBJ2-1
CDR3nt: TGTGCCAGTACCTCAACATGGCTAGCGGGGGGCTATGAGCAGTTCTTC
CDR3aa: CASTSTWLAGGYEQFF

d_gene: NA
v_gene: TRBV6-6
abundance: NA
j_gene: TRBJ2-7
CDR3nt: TGTGCCAGCAGTTACTACGGCGAGCAGTACTTC
CDR3aa: CASSYYGEQYF

d_gene: NA
v_gene: TRBV7-8
abundance: few
j_gene: TRBJ2-4
CDR3nt: TGTGCCAGCAGCTTAGCCGCCGGGTTACGAGGAAACATTCAGTACTTC
CDR3aa: CASSLAAGLRGNIQYF

d_gene: NA
v_gene: TRBV4-3
abundance: NA
j_gene: TRBJ1-1
CDR3nt: TGCGCCAGCAGCCGGACCAAAGCTTTCTTT
CDR3aa: CASSRTKAFF

d_gene: NA
v_gene: TRBV2
abundance: NA
j_gene: TRBJ2-6
CDR3nt: TGTGCCAGCAGTGAGACTGGGGCCAACGTCCTGACTTTC
CDR3aa: CASSETGANVLTF

d_gene: NA
v_gene: TRBV11-2
abundance: NA
j_gene: TRBJ1-1
CDR3nt: TGTGCCAGCAGCTTAGATCTGTCAGGCGGACGTGGAGCTTTCTTT
CDR3aa: CASSLDLSGGRGAFF

d_gene: NA
v_gene: TRBV19
abundance: NA
j_gene: TRBJ2-3
CDR3nt: TGTGCCAGTAGCCGGGGCCGGGGAGATACGCAGTATTTT
CDR3aa: CASSRGRGDTQYF

d_gene: TRBD1
v_gene: TRBV11-2
abundance: few
j_gene: TRBJ2-7
CDR3nt: TGTGCCAGCAGCCCTGGGGACAGTAGTCGATTTAGTTACGAGCAGTACTTC
CDR3aa: CASSPGDSSRFSYEQYF

d_gene: NA
v_gene: TRBV6-5
abundance: NA
j_gene: TRBJ2-7
CDR3nt: TGTGCCAGCAGATCAGACTCTCCGGGGGAGCAGTACTTC
CDR3aa: CASRSDSPGEQYF

d_gene: NA
v_gene: TRBV28
abundance: NA
j_gene: TRBJ1-2
CDR3nt: TGTGCCAGCAGTGTCACGGATGGCTACACCTTC
CDR3aa: CASSVTDGYTF

d_gene: TRBD2
v_gene: TRBV15
abundance: NA
j_gene: TRBJ2-1
CDR3nt: TGTGCCACCACCCGGGGGGGATACAATGAGCAGTTCTTC
CDR3aa: CATTRGGYNEQFF

d_gene: NA
v_gene: TRBV9
abundance: NA
j_gene: TRBJ1-2
CDR3nt: TGTGCCAGCAGCTCAGCGGACACTGGGGTTAACTATGGCTACACCTTC
CDR3aa: CASSSADTGVNYGYTF

d_gene: NA
v_gene: TRBV10-3
abundance: NA
j_gene: TRBJ2-2
CDR3nt: TGTGCCATCAGTGAACAAGGGCCTATTAACACCGGGGAGCTGTTTTTT
CDR3aa: CAISEQGPINTGELFF

d_gene: TRBD1
v_gene: TRBV7-2
abundance: NA
j_gene: TRBJ1-2
CDR3nt: TGTGCCAGCAGCAGTGGACAGGGGAAGTCGACTAACTATGGCTACACCTTC
CDR3aa: CASSSGQGKSTNYGYTF

d_gene: NA
v_gene: TRBV5-1
abundance: NA
j_gene: TRBJ2-1
CDR3nt: TGCGCCAGCAGGCCGGGACGCTCTTTCGGGGAGCAGTTCTTC
CDR3aa: CASRPGRSFGEQFF

d_gene: TRBD1
v_gene: TRBV12-5
abundance: NA
j_gene: TRBJ2-1
CDR3nt: TGTGCTAGTGCTAACTCGGACAGGGCAAGGGGGGAGCAGTTCTTC
CDR3aa: CASANSDRARGEQFF

d_gene: TRBD1
v_gene: TRBV5-1
abundance: NA
j_gene: TRBJ2-7
CDR3nt: TGCGCCAGCAGCTTGGAGGGACAGGGGAACTACGAGCAGTACTTC
CDR3aa: CASSLEGQGNYEQYF

d_gene: TRBD2
v_gene: TRBV7-2
abundance: NA
j_gene: TRBJ2-3
CDR3nt: TGTGCCAGCCACCGGGGGGGACTAGCAACAGATACGCAGTATTTT
CDR3aa: CASHRGGLATDTQYF

d_gene: NA
v_gene: TRBV7-6
abundance: NA
j_gene: TRBJ2-5
CDR3nt: TGTGCCAGCAGCCCGGGGATGACCAAGACTAGTGGGGGCCAAGAGACCCAGTACTTC
CDR3aa: CASSPGMTKTSGGQETQYF

d_gene: NA
v_gene: TRBV15
abundance: NA
j_gene: TRBJ1-2
CDR3nt: TGTGCCACCAGCAGAGATGAGGTCCGGGGCAATGGCTACACCTTC
CDR3aa: CATSRDEVRGNGYTF

d_gene: TRBD1
v_gene: TRBV6-5
abundance: medium-sized
j_gene: TRBJ2-7
CDR3nt: TGTGCCAGCAGGCAGGGGGCCTACGAGCAGTACTTC
CDR3aa: CASRQGAYEQYF

d_gene: NA
v_gene: TRBV10-1
abundance: NA
j_gene: TRBJ2-3
CDR3nt: TGCGCCAGCAGTTTTAGTGGGGGGGCCGAAGATACGCAGTATTTT
CDR3aa: CASSFSGGAEDTQYF

d_gene: NA
v_gene: TRBV7-2
abundance: NA
j_gene: TRBJ2-3
CDR3nt: TGTGCCAGCAGCTCGCCCCCTAGCACAGATACGCAGTATTTT
CDR3aa: CASSSPPSTDTQYF

d_gene: TRBD2
v_gene: TRBV6-1
abundance: once
j_gene: TRBJ2-3
CDR3nt: TGTGCCAGCAGTGAGGTTAGCGGGCATACGCAGTATTTT
CDR3aa: CASSEVSGHTQYF

d_gene: NA
v_gene: TRBV15
abundance: NA
j_gene: TRBJ1-5
CDR3nt: TGTGCCACCAGCCTAGGGCAGGGCAATCAGCCCCAGCATTTT
CDR3aa: CATSLGQGNQPQHF

d_gene: TRBD1
v_gene: TRBV10-2
abundance: NA
j_gene: TRBJ1-4
CDR3nt: TGCGCCAGCAGCAGGACAGGGTTGAAGTTGGCTAATGAAAAACTGTTTTTT
CDR3aa: CASSRTGLKLANEKLFF

d_gene: NA
v_gene: TRBV5-1
abundance: NA
j_gene: TRBJ1-5
CDR3nt: TGCGCCAGCAGCTTGGACAGATATCAGCCCCAGCATTTT
CDR3aa: CASSLDRYQPQHF

d_gene: NA
v_gene: TRBV18
abundance: NA
j_gene: TRBJ1-1
CDR3nt: TGTGCCAGCTCACTGCAGGGGACTGAAGCTTTCTTT
CDR3aa: CASSLQGTEAFF

d_gene: NA
v_gene: TRBV5-1
abundance: NA
j_gene: TRBJ2-1
CDR3nt: TGCGCCAGCGCTTCTGAAACCCTCTCCTACAATGAGCAGTTCTTC
CDR3aa: CASASETLSYNEQFF

d_gene: NA
v_gene: TRBV9
abundance: few
j_gene: TRBJ1-2
CDR3nt: TGTGCCAGCAGCCAGGGGCAGGTGTATGGCTACACCTTC
CDR3aa: CASSQGQVYGYTF

d_gene: NA
v_gene: TRBV5-5
abundance: few
j_gene: TRBJ1-4
CDR3nt: TGTGCCAGCGGGCAGGGTGGGGAAAAACTGTTTTTT
CDR3aa: CASGQGGEKLFF

d_gene: NA
v_gene: TRBV27
abundance: NA
j_gene: TRBJ2-5
CDR3nt: TGTGCCAGCAGGGATAGTGGGGGGCCCCAAGAGACCCAGTACTTC
CDR3aa: CASRDSGGPQETQYF

d_gene: NA
v_gene: TRBV25-1
abundance: NA
j_gene: TRBJ2-1
CDR3nt: TGTGCCAGCAGTGACCCGGGCCCCGATGAGCAGTTCTTC
CDR3aa: CASSDPGPDEQFF

d_gene: TRBD1
v_gene: TRBV10-3
abundance: NA
j_gene: TRBJ2-5
CDR3nt: TGTGCCATCAGTCCTAGAACGGACAGGGGAGGAGAGACCCAGTACTTC
CDR3aa: CAISPRTDRGGETQYF

d_gene: NA
v_gene: TRBV27
abundance: NA
j_gene: TRBJ1-4
CDR3nt: TGTGCCAGCAGTCTCCGACGTAATGAAAAACTGTTTTTT
CDR3aa: CASSLRRNEKLFF

d_gene: NA
v_gene: TRBV25-1
abundance: NA
j_gene: TRBJ1-2
CDR3nt: TGTGCCAGCAGTGGAGCGAAGTCCAGGAGTTCTAACTATGGCTACACCTTC
CDR3aa: CASSGAKSRSSNYGYTF

d_gene: TRBD1
v_gene: TRBV29-1
abundance: NA
j_gene: TRBJ2-1
CDR3nt: TGCAGCGGACCGGGACAGGGCTACAATGAGCAGTTCTTC
CDR3aa: CSGPGQGYNEQFF

d_gene: TRBD1
v_gene: TRBV19
abundance: NA
j_gene: TRBJ2-7
CDR3nt: TGTGCCAGTAGGCCGGGACAGGGTTCCTACGAGCAGTACTTC
CDR3aa: CASRPGQGSYEQYF

d_gene: NA
v_gene: TRBV5-6
abundance: NA
j_gene: TRBJ1-5
CDR3nt: TGTGCCAGCAGCTGGGTAACGGGACACGGAAGCCAGCCCCAGCATTTT
CDR3aa: CASSWVTGHGSQPQHF

d_gene: NA
v_gene: TRBV4-2
abundance: NA
j_gene: TRBJ2-3
CDR3nt: TGTGCCAGCAGCCAAGAACGGGACGCCGGGGATACGCAGTATTTT
CDR3aa: CASSQERDAGDTQYF

d_gene: NA
v_gene: TRBV2
abundance: NA
j_gene: TRBJ2-7
CDR3nt: TGTGCCAGCAGTGATCGACAGGCTAACTCCTACGAGCAGTACTTC
CDR3aa: CASSDRQANSYEQYF

d_gene: NA
v_gene: TRBV5-1
abundance: NA
j_gene: TRBJ1-2
CDR3nt: TGCGCCAGCAGCTCACAGGGTGATGGCTACACCTTC
CDR3aa: CASSSQGDGYTF